The sequence of this T cell receptor beta chain was determined in a study of T cell repertoires in cytomegalovirus infection. TCRdb re-analysed the reads in MiXCR, keeping a single row per CDR3 protein. The table has 290,000 or so distinct CDR3 sequences, roughly 9.3% seen once. Comments on this clonotype: Its specificity is not known.

Findings of the study overall: Predominance within the ex vivo response was attributable to HLA-C-restricted CMV-specific TCR beta clonotypes.

The V gene lost 4 bases and the J gene lost 2 bases, with 12 bases spanning the gap. Germline values: CDR1 SGHDN, CDR2 FVKESK. CDR3 size: 15 residues. Input material: PBMCs. The sequence was collected from a human donor in good health (CMV status not recorded). Some clones in this sample may be carry-over from other donors' samples. This rearrangement joins TRBV14 to TRBJ2-1, with TRBD1 as a possible D gene (6 bases). The CDR3 bases are TGTGCCAGCAGCCTGGGACATAATCCCTACAATGAGCAGTTCTTC. Protein: CASSLGHNPYNEQFF.